This entry describes one T cell receptor beta chain. No antigen is known for it. No base qualities exist here, and no much larger clone lies one base off it. The CDR1 and CDR2 encoded by the germline V gene are SGHNT and YENEEA. There are 14 amino acids in the CDR3, from cysteine to phenylalanine inclusive. Only the CDR3 DNA is retained, 42 bases long and in frame from the first base. V drops 3 bases and J drops 0 bases, leaving 8 bases in between. The data were taken from a study of shared clonotypes between healthy human individuals (dated by TCRdb to 2020 to 2021). At the level of the whole study: The cohort comprised two women and a few men aged 18 to 49 years. For each donor, CD4 naive and CD4 memory were each run on three plates, CD8 naive on two plates, and CD8 memory on one plate. To estimate repertoire size and how much clonotypes are shared between individuals, the study performed deep sequencing of blood TCR repertoires from a few healthy adults. Different laboratories and diverse techniques were used to prepare libraries and sequence TCR repertoires, to increase sequencing depth and limit assay-specific biases. Per donor, leukapheresis produced somewhere between about 0.94 and 9 billion PBMCs.

Using the deep immunoSEQ assay, multiplex PCR amplified TCR CDR3 regions from genomic DNA. Extracted genomic DNA from each cell subset was distributed evenly across all wells of several immunoSEQ 96-well plates, and each plate was treated as a replicate. For sorted subsets, roughly 200 ng of genomic DNA, equivalent to about 30,000 T cell genomes, went into each replicate PCR. Purified libraries were measured with a Qubit 3.0 fluorometer, size-checked on a Bioanalyzer 2100, and measured again with the KAPA Library Quantification kit. Every immunoSEQ 96-well plate was sequenced on a dedicated single-read 150-cycle Illumina NextSeq 550 flow cell. The study's own analysis went as follows. The immunoSEQ output contained only junctional sequences without quality scores, so filtering could not match that applied to full-length reads. Sequences were annotated with PyIR, a Python wrapper for IgBLAST v1.9, using IMGT germline references to assign V/J genes and CDR3. Reads were removed for weak V/J assignments (E-value above 1e-6), missing CDR3, stop codons, out-of-frame junctions, or ambiguous translated residues. V3J clonotypes were defined as sequences sharing an identical inferred V gene, J gene, and CDR3 amino acid sequence. Percentage overlap between repertoires was computed as shared unique clonotypes divided by the size of the smaller repertoire. Three approaches were used to assess repertoire richness: RTK rarefaction, the Chao1 estimator, and Recon v2.1 estimates of unobserved clonotypes. For all TCRbeta clonotypes obtained by the gDNA method from four donors, generation probabilities were computed with OLGA. TCRdb retrieved this table from immuneACCESS and kept in-frame rearrangements only. Not all clones are present; in checked studies, unresolved V genes account for under half, and no reason is known for the remainder. V and J calls and clone size are copied from that table; D and trimming were computed from the DNA. This sample lists some 2,000,000 clones; around 95% were detected once. The ten largest account for roughly 0.13% of the sample.

What the research found in general, with its limitations: Only blood was sampled, and tissue TCR repertoires likely differ from those in blood. Clonotypes shared by all four sorted-subset donors showed higher generation probabilities than non-shared clonotypes. Based on pairwise subsampling, the degree of clonotype sharing among donors was expected to be affected by sequencing depth. Incomplete sequencing was indicated by rarefaction of sorted-subset datasets, despite the large sequencing depth. Across a few donors, approximately 5% of naive CD4, approximately 3.6% of naive CD8, approximately 2.5% of memory CD4, and around 0.4% of memory CD8 clonotypes were shared. Estimated clonotype richness was generally larger for naive than for memory subsets. The genetic and exposure-history diversity represented was limited by the small number of donors.

Healthy HIV-negative adults with no recently reported acute infections or vaccinations were included as donors. Every donor was a Caucasian adult living in Nashville, Tennessee, USA. CD4+ T cells were enriched by magnetic negative selection, after which naive cells were positively selected on CD45RA and the negative fraction was taken as the memory subset. After blood collection by leukapheresis, PBMCs were isolated using Ficoll-Histopaque density gradient centrifugation and then cryopreserved in the vapor phase of liquid nitrogen. Analytical flow cytometry was used to check the purity and quantity of each magnetically sorted T cell population. Genomic DNA was isolated from every sorted fraction and measured by UV absorbance on a Nanodrop 2000c.

The clonotype was recovered from a man aged 18 to 29 in good health. Sequencing used naive CD4+ T cells sorted from blood. The label giving this sample's cell subset or site can be read as: CD45RA+ positively selected. In this chain, TRBV11-3 is recombined with TRBJ2-5; tentative D gene TRBD2, with 6 bases matching. The bases are TGTGCCAGCAGCTTGGGGGACTACCAAGAGACCCAGTACTTC. This gives the protein CASSLGDYQETQYF.